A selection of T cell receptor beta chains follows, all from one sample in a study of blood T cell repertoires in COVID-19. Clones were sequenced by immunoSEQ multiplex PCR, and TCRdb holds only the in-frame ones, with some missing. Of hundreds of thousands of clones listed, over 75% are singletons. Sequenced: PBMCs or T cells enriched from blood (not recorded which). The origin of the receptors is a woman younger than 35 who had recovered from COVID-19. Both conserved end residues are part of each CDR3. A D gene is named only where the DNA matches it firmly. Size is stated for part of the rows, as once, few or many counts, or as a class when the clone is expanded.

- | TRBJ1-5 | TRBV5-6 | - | CASSSLYQPQHF | TGTGCCAGCAGCTCCCTTTATCAGCCCCAGCATTTT
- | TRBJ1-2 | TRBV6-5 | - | CASTTDYGYTF | TGTGCCAGCACCACTGACTATGGCTACACCTTC
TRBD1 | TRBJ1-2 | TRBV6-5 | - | CASRGTGDGYGYTF | TGTGCCAGCAGGGGGACAGGGGATGGATATGGCTACACCTTC
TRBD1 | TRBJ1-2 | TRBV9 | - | CASSVDDRVSYGYTF | TGTGCCAGCAGCGTAGACGACAGGGTCTCTTATGGCTACACCTTC
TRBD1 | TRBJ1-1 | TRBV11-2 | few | CASSQQGSTEAFF | TGTGCCAGCAGCCAACAGGGGAGCACTGAAGCTTTCTTT
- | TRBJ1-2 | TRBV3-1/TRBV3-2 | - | CASSHSQQVYGYTF | TGTGCCAGCAGCCACTCGCAACAGGTATATGGCTACACCTTC
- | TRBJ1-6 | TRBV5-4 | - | CASSLMQGGNSPLHF | TGTGCCAGCAGCTTGATGCAGGGTGGAAATTCACCCCTCCACTTT
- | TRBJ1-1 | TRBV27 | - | CASKDRRSTEAFF | TGTGCCAGCAAGGACAGAAGGTCCACTGAAGCTTTCTTT
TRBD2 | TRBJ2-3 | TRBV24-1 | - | CATSEARGITDTQYF | TGTGCCACCAGTGAGGCGCGGGGGATCACAGATACGCAGTATTTT
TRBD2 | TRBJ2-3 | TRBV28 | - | CASSLFERGVTDTQYF | TGTGCCAGCAGTTTATTTGAGCGGGGGGTCACAGATACGCAGTATTTT
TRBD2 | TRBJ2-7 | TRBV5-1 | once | CASSRSLAGGTTYEQYF | TGCGCCAGCAGCCGGTCCCTAGCGGGGGGGACAACCTACGAGCAGTACTTC
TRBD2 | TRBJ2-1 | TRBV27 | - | CASTWGGAYNEQFF | TGTGCCAGCACCTGGGGAGGGGCCTACAATGAGCAGTTCTTC
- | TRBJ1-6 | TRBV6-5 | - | CATGGGSYNSPLHF | TGTGCCACGGGGGGGGGCTCCTATAATTCACCCCTCCACTTT
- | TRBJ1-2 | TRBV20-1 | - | CSASSGTNYGYTF | TGCAGTGCTAGTTCAGGGACTAACTATGGCTACACCTTC
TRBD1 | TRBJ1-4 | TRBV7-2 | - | CASSSDRANEKLFF | TGTGCCAGCAGCTCGGACAGGGCTAATGAAAAACTGTTTTTT
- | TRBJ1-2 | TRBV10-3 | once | CAISDVSYGYTF | TGTGCCATCAGTGACGTCAGCTATGGCTACACCTTC
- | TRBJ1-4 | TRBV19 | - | CASSAHEVGSNEKLFF | TGTGCCAGTAGTGCCCACGAGGTTGGGTCTAATGAAAAACTGTTTTTT
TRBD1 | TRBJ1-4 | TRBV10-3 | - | CAIRAGTGGEKLFF | TGTGCCATCAGGGCCGGGACAGGGGGTGAAAAACTGTTTTTT
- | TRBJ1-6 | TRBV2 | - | CASLRGSGSPLHF | TGTGCCAGCTTAAGGGGTAGCGGGTCACCCCTCCACTTT
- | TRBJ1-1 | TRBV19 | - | CASTSRLANTEAFF | TGTGCCAGTACCTCCCGACTCGCGAACACTGAAGCTTTCTTT
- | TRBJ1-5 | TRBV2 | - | CASSDGKGNSNQPQHF | TGTGCCAGCAGTGACGGAAAGGGGAATAGCAATCAGCCCCAGCATTTT
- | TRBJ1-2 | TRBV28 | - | CASSPWGAYGYTF | TGTGCCAGCTCACCTTGGGGAGCATATGGCTACACCTTC
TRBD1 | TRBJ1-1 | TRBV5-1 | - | CASSLTGTGGDEAFF | TGCGCCAGCAGCTTGACCGGGACAGGGGGCGATGAAGCTTTCTTT
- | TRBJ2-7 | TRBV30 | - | CAWTGSQYYEQYF | TGTGCCTGGACCGGATCACAGTACTACGAGCAGTACTTC
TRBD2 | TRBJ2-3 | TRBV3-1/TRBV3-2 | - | CASSRSAGGLHTDTQYF | TGTGCCAGCAGCCGATCAGCGGGGGGGCTTCATACAGATACGCAGTATTTT
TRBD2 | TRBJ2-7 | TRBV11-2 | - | CASTRSGGAFGEQYF | TGTGCCAGCACCCGTAGCGGGGGGGCCTTTGGCGAGCAGTACTTC
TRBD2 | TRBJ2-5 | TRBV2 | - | CASKELSGGAWETQYF | TGTGCCAGCAAGGAGCTTAGCGGGGGGGCGTGGGAGACCCAGTACTTC
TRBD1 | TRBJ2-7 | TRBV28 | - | CASSPGGQGAYEQYF | TGTGCCAGCAGCCCAGGGGGACAGGGGGCATACGAGCAGTACTTC
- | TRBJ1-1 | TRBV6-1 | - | CASSEVSRNTEAFF | TGTGCCAGCAGTGAAGTATCGAGGAACACTGAAGCTTTCTTT
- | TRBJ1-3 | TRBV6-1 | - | CASSEANRYSGNTIYF | TGTGCCAGCAGTGAAGCCAACAGATACTCTGGAAACACCATATATTTT
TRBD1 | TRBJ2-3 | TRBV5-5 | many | CASSLGAGGRTDTQYF | TGTGCCAGCAGCTTGGGGGCAGGGGGCAGGACAGATACGCAGTATTTT
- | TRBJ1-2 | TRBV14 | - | CASSHPSLYGYTF | TGTGCCAGCAGCCATCCCAGTCTCTATGGCTACACCTTC
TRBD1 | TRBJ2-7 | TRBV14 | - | CASSLRTGDLVREQYF | TGTGCCAGCAGCCTCCGGACAGGTGATTTGGTACGAGAGCAGTACTTC
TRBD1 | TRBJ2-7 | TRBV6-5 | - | CASSMQGTGIYEQYF | TGTGCCAGCAGCATGCAAGGGACAGGGATATACGAGCAGTACTTC
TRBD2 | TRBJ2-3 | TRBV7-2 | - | CASSLELLAGGYSGTQYF | TGTGCCAGCAGCTTAGAATTGCTAGCGGGGGGGTATTCGGGTACGCAGTATTTT
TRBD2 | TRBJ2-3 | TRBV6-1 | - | CASSERASGTTDTQYF | TGTGCCAGCAGTGAAAGGGCTAGCGGGACCACAGATACGCAGTATTTT
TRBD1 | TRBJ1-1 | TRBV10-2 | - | CASKRGAGTGGNTEAFF | TGCGCCAGCAAAAGGGGGGCGGGGACAGGGGGAAACACTGAAGCTTTCTTT
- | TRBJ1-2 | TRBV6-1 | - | CASSEGAYGYTF | TGTGCCAGCAGTGAAGGCGCCTATGGCTACACCTTC
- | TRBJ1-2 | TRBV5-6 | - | CASSPPDSYGYTF | TGTGCCAGCAGCCCGCCAGACAGCTATGGCTACACCTTC
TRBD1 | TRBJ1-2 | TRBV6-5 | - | CASSRTGDSDGYTF | TGTGCCAGCAGTAGGACAGGGGATAGCGATGGCTACACCTTC
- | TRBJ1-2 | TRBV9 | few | CASSVEGGAYGYTF | TGTGCCAGCAGCGTAGAAGGGGGAGCCTATGGCTACACCTTC
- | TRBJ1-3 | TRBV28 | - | CASRPQTASGNTIYF | TGTGCCAGCAGACCTCAGACAGCCTCTGGAAACACCATATATTTT
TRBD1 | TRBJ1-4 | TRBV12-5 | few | CASGLAGTATNEKLFF | TGTGCTAGTGGTTTGGCCGGGACAGCAACTAATGAAAAACTGTTTTTT
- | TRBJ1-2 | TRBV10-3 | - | CAIQQGAGDYGYTF | TGTGCCATTCAACAGGGCGCTGGGGATTATGGCTACACCTTC
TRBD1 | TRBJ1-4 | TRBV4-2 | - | CASSQGVTGGDEKLFF | TGTGCCAGCAGCCAAGGTGTTACAGGGGGGGATGAAAAACTGTTTTTT
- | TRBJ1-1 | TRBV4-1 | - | CASSQSGLGDTEAFF | TGCGCCAGCAGCCAATCGGGACTTGGGGACACTGAAGCTTTCTTT
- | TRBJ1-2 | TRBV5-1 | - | CASSLAAEGYTF | TGCGCCAGCAGCTTGGCCGCAGAAGGCTACACCTTC
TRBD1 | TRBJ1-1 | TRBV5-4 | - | CASSLTGDTEAFF | TGTGCCAGCAGCCTCACAGGGGACACTGAAGCTTTCTTT
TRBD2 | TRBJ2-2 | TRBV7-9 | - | CASTPPGAGGGTGELFF | TGTGCCAGCACCCCCCCGGGAGCGGGGGGTGGCACCGGGGAGCTGTTTTTT
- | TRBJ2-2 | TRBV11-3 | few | CASSTEVGELFF | TGTGCCAGCAGCACAGAAGTCGGGGAGCTGTTTTTT
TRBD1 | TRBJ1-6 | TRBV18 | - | CASSPETGKGSPLHF | TGTGCCAGCTCACCGGAGACAGGGAAAGGGTCACCCCTCCACTTT
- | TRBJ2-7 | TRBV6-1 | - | CASSDRTYEQYF | TGTGCCAGCAGTGACAGAACCTACGAGCAGTACTTC
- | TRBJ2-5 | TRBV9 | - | CASSVGGGPVETQYF | TGTGCCAGCAGCGTGGGCGGGGGCCCGGTGGAGACCCAGTACTTC
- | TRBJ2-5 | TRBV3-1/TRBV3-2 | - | CASSELSHFFPETQYF | TGTGCCAGCAGCGAGTTGTCCCATTTCTTTCCTGAGACCCAGTACTTC
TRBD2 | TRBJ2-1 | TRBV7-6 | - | CASSSGRWAGGVNEQFF | TGTGCCAGCAGTTCAGGCAGATGGGCGGGGGGAGTCAATGAGCAGTTCTTC